This T cell receptor (beta chain) was observed in a study of T cells in Graves' hyperthyroidism and ophthalmopathy. Patients were aged 18 to 65, had disease duration under 2 months, and had newly diagnosed hyperthyroidism. PBMCs were sourced from around 10 ml fresh peripheral blood. Using RNA transcripts as the source, TCR beta CDR3 regions were amplified. The HTBI primer set served for first-round RT-PCR of the TCR CDR3. TCRdb analysed the multiplex PCR reads with MiXCR anew, one entry per CDR3 protein. The repertoire holds approximately 520,000 distinct CDR3 sequences, with under 25% as singletons. This clonotype occurred many times. Its antigen is not identified. Study-level points and caveats: Ophthalmopathy was model-predicted a median approximately 6.9 months pre-onset.

The CDR3 is made up of 10 amino acids. CDR1 MNHNS and CDR2 SASEGT come from the germline V gene. Trimming left V 5 bases short and J 5 bases short, with 3 bases between. Sequencing input: blood. This TCR came from a man between 18 and 29 years old with Graves' hyperthyroidism. The rearrangement joins TRBV6-1 to TRBJ1-1, with unresolved D. The CDR3 spells CASSWTEAFF. The CDR3 coding sequence is TGTGCCAGCAGTTGGACTGAAGCTTTCTTT.